The following is a TCR beta chain sequence with its context. As for time point: patch test 2, 6 weeks after DPC sensitization. Treatment indicated: therapeutic diphenylcyclopropenone sensitization with weekly scalp DPC. Each CDR3 protein gets one entry after TCRdb re-called the RACE reads with MiXCR. The data hold 100,000 or so distinct CDR3 sequences, with approximately 10% observed a single time. The entry originates in a study of human T cells and chemical hapten exposure. This CDR3 contains 12 residues. The J segment lost 10 bases and the V segment lost 2 bases, leaving 2 bases of the junction unmatched. Per germline, CDR1 GTSNPN and CDR2 SVGIG (reference sequence).

The source was whole blood, collected in connection with sensitization to the hapten diphenylcyclopropenone (DPC). The chain recombines TRBV30 with TRBJ1-6; TRBD1 matches 7 bases. This clonotype originated in a man aged 40-50 years with alopecia areata. Some clones in this sample may be carry-over from other donors' samples. The DNA for the CDR3 is TGTGCCTGGAGTTACAGGGGCTCACCCCTCCACTTT. Its translation is CAWSYRGSPLHF.